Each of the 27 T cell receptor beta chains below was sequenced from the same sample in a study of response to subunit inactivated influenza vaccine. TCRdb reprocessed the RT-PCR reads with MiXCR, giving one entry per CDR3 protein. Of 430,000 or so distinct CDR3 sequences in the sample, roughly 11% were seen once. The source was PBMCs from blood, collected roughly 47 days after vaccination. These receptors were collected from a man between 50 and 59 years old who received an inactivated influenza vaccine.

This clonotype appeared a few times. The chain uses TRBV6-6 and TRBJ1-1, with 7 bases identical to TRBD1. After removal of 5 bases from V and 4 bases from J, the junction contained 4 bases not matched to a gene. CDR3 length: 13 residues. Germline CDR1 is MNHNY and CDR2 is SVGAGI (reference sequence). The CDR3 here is CASSDTGVTEAFF. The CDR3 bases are TGTGCCAGCAGTGACACAGGGGTCACTGAAGCTTTCTTT.

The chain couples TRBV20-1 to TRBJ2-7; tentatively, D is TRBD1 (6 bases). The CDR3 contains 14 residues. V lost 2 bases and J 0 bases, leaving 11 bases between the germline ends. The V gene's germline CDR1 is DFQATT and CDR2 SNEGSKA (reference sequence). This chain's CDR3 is CSARPDRSSYEQYF. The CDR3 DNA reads TGCAGTGCTAGACCTGACAGGAGCTCCTACGAGCAGTACTTC.

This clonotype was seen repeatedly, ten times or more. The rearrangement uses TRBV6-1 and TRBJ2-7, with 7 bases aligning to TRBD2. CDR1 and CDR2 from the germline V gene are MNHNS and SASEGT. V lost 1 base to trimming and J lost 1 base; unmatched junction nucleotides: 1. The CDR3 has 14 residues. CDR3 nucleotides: TGTGCCAGCAGTGAAGTGGGGGGGTCCTACGAGCAGTACTTC. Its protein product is CASSEVGGSYEQYF.

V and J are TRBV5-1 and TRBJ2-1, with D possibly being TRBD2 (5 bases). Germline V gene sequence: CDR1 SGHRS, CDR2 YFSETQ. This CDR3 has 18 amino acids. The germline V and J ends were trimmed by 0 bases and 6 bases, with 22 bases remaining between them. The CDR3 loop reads CASSLEAHTRAGGNEQFF. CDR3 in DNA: TGCGCCAGCAGCTTGGAGGCCCATACTAGGGCGGGCGGCAATGAGCAGTTCTTC.

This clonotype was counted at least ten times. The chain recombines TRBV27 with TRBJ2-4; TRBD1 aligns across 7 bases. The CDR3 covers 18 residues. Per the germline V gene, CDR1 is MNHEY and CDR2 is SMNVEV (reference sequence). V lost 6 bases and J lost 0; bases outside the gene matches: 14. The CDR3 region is CASSPGTVTPLAKNIQYF. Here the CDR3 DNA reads TGTGCCAGCAGCCCCGGGACAGTGACTCCTCTAGCCAAAAACATTCAGTACTTC.

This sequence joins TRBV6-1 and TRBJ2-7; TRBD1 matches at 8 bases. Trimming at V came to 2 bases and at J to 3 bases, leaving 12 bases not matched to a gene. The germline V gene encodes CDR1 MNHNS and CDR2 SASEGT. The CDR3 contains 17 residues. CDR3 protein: CASSEPPGAGGFYEQYF. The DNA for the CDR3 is TGTGCCAGCAGTGAACCCCCCGGGGCAGGGGGCTTCTACGAGCAGTACTTC.

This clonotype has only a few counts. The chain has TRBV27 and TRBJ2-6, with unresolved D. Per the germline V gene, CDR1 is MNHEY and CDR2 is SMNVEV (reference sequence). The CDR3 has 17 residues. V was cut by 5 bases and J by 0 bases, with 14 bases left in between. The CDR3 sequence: CASSDTKVFSGANVLTF. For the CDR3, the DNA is TGTGCCAGCAGTGACACGAAAGTCTTCTCTGGGGCCAACGTCCTGACTTTC.

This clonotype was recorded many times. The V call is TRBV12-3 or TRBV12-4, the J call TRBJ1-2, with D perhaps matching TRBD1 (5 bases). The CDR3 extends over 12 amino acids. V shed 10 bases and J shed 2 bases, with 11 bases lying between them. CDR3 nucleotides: TGTGCCATCACGGGGGGAAACTATGGCTACACCTTC. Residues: CAITGGNYGYTF.

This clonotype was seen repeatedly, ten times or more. In nucleotides, the CDR3 is TGCAGCGTTGAAGATGCCCGTATTGAGCAGTTCTTC. This translates into CSVEDARIEQFF. J is TRBJ2-1 and V is TRBV29-1; no clear D. Germline values: CDR1 SQVTM, CDR2 ANQGSEA. The CDR3 is 12 residues long. The V end lost 0 bases, the J end lost 9 bases, and 9 bases lay between the germline ends.

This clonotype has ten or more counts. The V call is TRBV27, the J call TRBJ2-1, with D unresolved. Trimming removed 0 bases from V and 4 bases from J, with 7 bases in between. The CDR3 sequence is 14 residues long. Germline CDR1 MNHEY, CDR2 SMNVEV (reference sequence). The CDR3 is CASSLSGPYNEQFF. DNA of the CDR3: TGTGCCAGCAGTTTATCTGGCCCTTACAATGAGCAGTTCTTC.

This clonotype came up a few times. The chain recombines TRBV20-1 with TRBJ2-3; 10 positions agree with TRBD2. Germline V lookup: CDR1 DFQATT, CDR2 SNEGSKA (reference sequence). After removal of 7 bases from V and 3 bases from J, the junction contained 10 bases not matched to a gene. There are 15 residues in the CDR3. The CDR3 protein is CSGHKREGRTDTQYF. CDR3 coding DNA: TGCAGTGGCCATAAGCGGGAGGGCCGGACAGATACGCAGTATTTT.

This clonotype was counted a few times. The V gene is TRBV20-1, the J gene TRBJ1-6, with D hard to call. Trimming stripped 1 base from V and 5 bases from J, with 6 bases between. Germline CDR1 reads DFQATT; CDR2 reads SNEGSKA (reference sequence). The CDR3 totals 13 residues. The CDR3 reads CSARGAHNSPLHF. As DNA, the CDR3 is TGCAGTGCTAGAGGAGCCCATAATTCACCCCTCCACTTT.

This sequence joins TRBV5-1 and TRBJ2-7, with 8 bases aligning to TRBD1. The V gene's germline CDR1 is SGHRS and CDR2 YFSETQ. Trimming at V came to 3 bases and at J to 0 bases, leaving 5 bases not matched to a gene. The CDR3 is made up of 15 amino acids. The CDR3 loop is CASSSMTGVSYEQYF. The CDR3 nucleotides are TGCGCCAGCAGCTCGATGACAGGGGTCTCCTACGAGCAGTACTTC.

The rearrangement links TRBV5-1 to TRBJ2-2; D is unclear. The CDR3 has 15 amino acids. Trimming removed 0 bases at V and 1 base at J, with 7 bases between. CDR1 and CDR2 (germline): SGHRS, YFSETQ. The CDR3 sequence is CASSLATMNTGELFF. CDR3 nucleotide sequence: TGCGCCAGCAGCTTGGCTACCATGAACACCGGGGAGCTGTTTTTT.

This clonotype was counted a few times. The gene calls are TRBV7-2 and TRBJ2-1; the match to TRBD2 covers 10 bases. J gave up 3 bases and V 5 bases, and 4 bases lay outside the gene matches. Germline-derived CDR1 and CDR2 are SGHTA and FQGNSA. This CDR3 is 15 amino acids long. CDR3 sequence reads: CASSVLAGDYNEQFF. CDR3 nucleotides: TGTGCCAGCAGCGTCCTAGCGGGGGACTACAATGAGCAGTTCTTC.

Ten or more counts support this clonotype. The CDR3 region is CSASSLQPTSYEQYF. DNA for the CDR3: TGCAGTGCTAGCAGCCTCCAGCCAACATCCTACGAGCAGTACTTC. The rearrangement joins TRBV20-1 to TRBJ2-7; D is ambiguous. Per the germline V gene, CDR1 is DFQATT and CDR2 is SNEGSKA (reference sequence). Trimming took off 3 bases at V and 1 base at J, with 16 bases between the two ends. This CDR3 is 15 amino acids long.

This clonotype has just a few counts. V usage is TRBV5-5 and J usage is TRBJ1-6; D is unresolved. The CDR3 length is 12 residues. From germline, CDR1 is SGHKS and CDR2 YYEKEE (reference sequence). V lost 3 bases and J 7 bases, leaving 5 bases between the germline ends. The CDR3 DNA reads TGTGCCAGCAGCTCGAGCAATTCACCCCTCCACTTT. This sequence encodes CASSSSNSPLHF. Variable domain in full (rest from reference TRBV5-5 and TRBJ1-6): DAGVTQSPTHLIKTRGQQVTLRCSPISGHKSVSWYQQVLGQGPQFIFQYYEKEERGRGNFPDRFSARQFPNYSSELNVNALLLGDSALYLCASSSSNSPLHFGNGTRLTVT.

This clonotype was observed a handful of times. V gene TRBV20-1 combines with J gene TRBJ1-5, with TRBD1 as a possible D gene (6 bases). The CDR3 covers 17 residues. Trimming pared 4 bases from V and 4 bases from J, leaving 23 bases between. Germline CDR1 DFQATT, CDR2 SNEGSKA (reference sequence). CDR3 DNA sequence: TGCAGTGCTATACCACTGGACAGCTATCTACTAAATCAGCCCCAGCATTTT. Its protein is CSAIPLDSYLLNQPQHF.

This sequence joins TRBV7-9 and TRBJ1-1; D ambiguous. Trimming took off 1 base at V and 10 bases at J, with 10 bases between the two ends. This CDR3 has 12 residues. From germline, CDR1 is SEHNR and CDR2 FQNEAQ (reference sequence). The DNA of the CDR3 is TGTGCCAGCAGCTTAGGTCTGGGTTTAGCTTTCTTT. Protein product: CASSLGLGLAFF.

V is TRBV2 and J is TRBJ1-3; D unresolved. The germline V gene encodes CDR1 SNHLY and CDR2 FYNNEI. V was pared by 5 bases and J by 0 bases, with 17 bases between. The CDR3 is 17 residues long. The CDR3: CASSPLGQLLSGNTIYF. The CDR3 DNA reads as TGTGCCAGCAGTCCGTTGGGCCAGCTACTCTCTGGAAACACCATATATTTT.

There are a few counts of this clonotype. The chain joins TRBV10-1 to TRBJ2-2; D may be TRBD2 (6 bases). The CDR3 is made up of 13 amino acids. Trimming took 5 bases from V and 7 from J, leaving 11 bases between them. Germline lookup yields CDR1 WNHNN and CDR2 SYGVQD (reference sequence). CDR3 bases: TGCGCCAGCAGTTCCGGGGGTGGCGGGGAGCTGTTTTTT. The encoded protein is CASSSGGGGELFF.

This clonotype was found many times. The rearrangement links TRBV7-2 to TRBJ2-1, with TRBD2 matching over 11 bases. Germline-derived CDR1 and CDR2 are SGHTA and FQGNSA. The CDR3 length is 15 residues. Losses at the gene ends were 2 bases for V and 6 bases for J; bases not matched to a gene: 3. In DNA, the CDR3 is TGTGCCAGCAGCTTAACTAGCGGGAGCGGCAATGAGCAGTTCTTC. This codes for CASSLTSGSGNEQFF.

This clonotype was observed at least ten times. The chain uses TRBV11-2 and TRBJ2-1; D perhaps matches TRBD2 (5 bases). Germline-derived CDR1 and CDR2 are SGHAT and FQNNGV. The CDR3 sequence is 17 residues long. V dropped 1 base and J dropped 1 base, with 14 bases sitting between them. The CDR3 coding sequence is TGTGCCAGCAGCTTAGTGAGTAGCGTCGGATCCTACAATGAGCAGTTCTTC. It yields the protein CASSLVSSVGSYNEQFF.

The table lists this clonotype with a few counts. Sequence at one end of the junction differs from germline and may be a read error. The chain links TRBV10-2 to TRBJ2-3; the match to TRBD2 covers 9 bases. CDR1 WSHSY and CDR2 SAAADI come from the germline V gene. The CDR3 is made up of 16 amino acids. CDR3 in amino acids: CASSELGGGASDTQYF. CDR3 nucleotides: TGCGCCAGCAGCGAGTTGGGCGGGGGGGCCTCAGATACGCAGTATTTT.

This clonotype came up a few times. CDR3 coding DNA: TGTGCCAGCAGTTATTTGACAGACTACTACGAGCAGTACTTC. It codes for CASSYLTDYYEQYF. The chain has TRBV6-2 or TRBV6-3 and TRBJ2-7; either TRBD1 or TRBD2 may fit D (5 bases each). From germline, CDR1 is MNHEY and CDR2 SVGEGT. Trimming pared 3 bases from V and 3 bases from J, leaving 12 bases between. This CDR3 contains 14 residues.

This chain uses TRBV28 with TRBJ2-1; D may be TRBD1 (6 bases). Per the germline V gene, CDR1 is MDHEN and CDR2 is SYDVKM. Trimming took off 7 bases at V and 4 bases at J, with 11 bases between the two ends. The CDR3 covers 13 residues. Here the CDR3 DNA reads TGTGCCAGCACCAGGGGCCCTTACAATGAGCAGTTCTTC. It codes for CASTRGPYNEQFF. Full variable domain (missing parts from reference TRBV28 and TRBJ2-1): DVKVTQSSRYLVKRTGEKVFLECVQDMDHENMFWYRQDPGLGLRLIYFSYDVKMKEKGDIPEGYSVSREKKERFSLILESASTNQTSMYLCASTRGPYNEQFFGPGTRLTVL.

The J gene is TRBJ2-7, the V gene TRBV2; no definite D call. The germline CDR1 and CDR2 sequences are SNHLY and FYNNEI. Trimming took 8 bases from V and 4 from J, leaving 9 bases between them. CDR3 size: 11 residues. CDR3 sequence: CASDSSYEQYF. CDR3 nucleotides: TGTGCCAGCGATAGCAGTTACGAGCAGTACTTC.